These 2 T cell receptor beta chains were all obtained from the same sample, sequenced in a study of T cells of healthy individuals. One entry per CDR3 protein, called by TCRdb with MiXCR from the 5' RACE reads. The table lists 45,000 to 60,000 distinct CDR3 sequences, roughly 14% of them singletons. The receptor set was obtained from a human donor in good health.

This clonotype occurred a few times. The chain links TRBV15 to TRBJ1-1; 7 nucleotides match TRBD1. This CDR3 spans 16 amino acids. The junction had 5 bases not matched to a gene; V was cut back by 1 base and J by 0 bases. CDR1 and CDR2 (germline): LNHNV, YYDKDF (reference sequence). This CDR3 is CATSRGRQGMNTEAFF. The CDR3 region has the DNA TGTGCCACCAGCAGAGGTAGACAGGGCATGAACACTGAAGCTTTCTTT.

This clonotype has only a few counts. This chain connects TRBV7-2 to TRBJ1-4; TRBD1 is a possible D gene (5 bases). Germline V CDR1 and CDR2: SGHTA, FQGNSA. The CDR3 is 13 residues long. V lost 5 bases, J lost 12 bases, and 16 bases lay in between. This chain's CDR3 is CASSPGPPGELFF. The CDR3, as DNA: TGTGCCAGCAGCCCCGGGCCCCCGGGGGAACTGTTTTTT. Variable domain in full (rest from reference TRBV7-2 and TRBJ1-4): GAGVSQSPSNKVTEKGKDVELRCDPISGHTALYWYRQSLGQGLEFLIYFQGNSAPDKSGLPSDRFSAERTGGSVSTLTIQRTQQEDSAVYLCASSPGPPGELFFGSGTQLSVL.